This is a list of T cell receptor beta chains from one sample in a study of CD8 T cells in ankylosing spondylitis. Each CDR3 protein gets one entry after TCRdb re-called the 5' RACE reads with MiXCR. The table records about 220,000 distinct CDR3 sequences, 10% of them present only once. The sequenced sample consisted of blood, either unsorted or a sorted T cell fraction (not recorded which). These receptor sequences come from a male donor with ankylosing spondylitis or in good health (not recorded which). Each CDR3 is given with its conserved first and last residue. A D gene is named only where the DNA matches it firmly. Only some rows state a clone size, as once, few, many or a class for expanded clones.

.	TRBV27	many	TRBJ1-1	CASWAGNTEAFF	TGTGCCAGCTGGGCGGGGAACACTGAAGCTTTCTTT
.	TRBV12-3/TRBV12-4	.	TRBJ2-5	CASSILPRWGEETQYF	TGTGCCAGCAGTATCCTACCCAGGTGGGGCGAAGAGACCCAGTACTTC
.	TRBV7-3	many	TRBJ1-5	CASSLMGGTQHF	TGTGCCAGCAGCTTAATGGGTGGCACCCAGCATTTT
.	TRBV7-2	.	TRBJ2-5	CASSFPPRRRKTQYF	TGTGCCAGCAGCTTTCCCCCTCGCCGGAGGAAGACCCAGTACTTC
.	TRBV20-1	many	TRBJ2-3	CSAPSTGVTDTQYF	TGCAGTGCTCCCTCGACAGGAGTCACAGATACGCAGTATTTT
TRBD2	TRBV6-1	few	TRBJ2-3	CASKVLAGGPDTQYF	TGTGCCAGCAAAGTTCTAGCGGGGGGGCCAGATACGCAGTATTTT
TRBD2	TRBV6-5	.	TRBJ2-1	CASSYGLAGGLEQFF	TGTGCCAGCAGTTACGGATTAGCGGGGGGGCTTGAGCAGTTCTTC
TRBD2	TRBV20-1	.	TRBJ2-3	CSAGGRGATDTQYF	TGCAGTGCTGGGGGGCGGGGGGCGACAGATACGCAGTATTTT
.	TRBV6-1	.	TRBJ1-2	CASTQLGGGYGYTF	TGTGCCAGCACCCAACTGGGGGGGGGCTATGGCTACACCTTC
.	TRBV20-1	.	TRBJ2-5	CSARAGRQETQYF	TGCAGTGCCCGGGCTGGGCGGCAAGAGACCCAGTACTTC
.	TRBV3-1	few	TRBJ2-2	CASSQAGGTGELFF	TGTGCCAGCAGCCAAGCGGGTGGCACCGGGGAGCTGTTTTTT
.	TRBV5-1	many	TRBJ2-2	CASSFEANTGELFF	TGCGCCAGCAGCTTTGAAGCGAACACCGGGGAGCTGTTTTTT
.	TRBV9	many	TRBJ2-1	CASSGGDNNEQFF	TGTGCCAGCAGCGGGGGAGATAACAATGAGCAGTTCTTC
TRBD1	TRBV15	many	TRBJ1-1	CATSRGSQGVEAFF	TGTGCCACCAGCAGAGGATCACAGGGGGTTGAAGCTTTCTTT
.	TRBV7-2	many	TRBJ1-5	CASSLVKAGNQPQHF	TGTGCCAGCAGCTTAGTTAAGGCTGGCAATCAGCCCCAGCATTTT
.	TRBV20-1	.	TRBJ1-5	CSAREPAMYQPQHF	TGCAGTGCTAGAGAGCCGGCCATGTATCAGCCCCAGCATTTT
TRBD1	TRBV5-1	many	TRBJ2-2	CASSLETGGNTGELFF	TGCGCCAGCAGCTTGGAGACAGGGGGCAACACCGGGGAGCTGTTTTTT
.	TRBV5-1	many	TRBJ2-7	CASSLDGVQSSYEQYF	TGCGCCAGCAGCTTGGACGGGGTCCAGAGCTCCTACGAGCAGTACTTC
TRBD2	TRBV10-3	few	TRBJ2-5	CAIAQERGGSETQYF	TGTGCCATCGCCCAAGAGCGGGGGGGATCGGAGACCCAGTACTTC
.	TRBV5-1	many	TRBJ2-2	CASAVRGTGELFF	TGCGCCTCAGCAGTTAGGGGTACCGGGGAGCTGTTTTTT
.	TRBV5-6	many	TRBJ2-7	CASSRDPRGEQYF	TGTGCCAGCAGCAGGGACCCTCGGGGCGAGCAGTACTTC
.	TRBV5-1	many	TRBJ2-3	CASSPRTQSTDTQYF	TGCGCCAGCAGCCCCAGAACACAGAGCACAGATACGCAGTATTTT
.	TRBV20-1	many	TRBJ2-2	CSARDPRTGELFF	TGCAGTGCTAGAGATCCCCGTACCGGGGAGCTGTTTTTT
.	TRBV5-1	many	TRBJ2-2	CASSRQNGSSNTGELFF	TGCGCCAGCAGCCGCCAAAACGGTTCCTCGAACACCGGGGAGCTGTTTTTT
TRBD2	TRBV7-2	many	TRBJ2-3	CASSFRASGGSIDTQYF	TGTGCCAGCAGCTTCCGAGCTAGCGGGGGGTCTATAGATACGCAGTATTTT
.	TRBV20-1	few	TRBJ1-2	CSAQGFGYGYTF	TGCAGTGCCCAGGGGTTTGGCTATGGCTACACCTTC
TRBD1	TRBV29-1	few	TRBJ2-4	CSVGEGQAIGIQYF	TGCAGCGTTGGTGAGGGACAGGCGATTGGGATTCAGTACTTC
TRBD2	TRBV9	many	TRBJ2-2	CASSGGTSGAFTGELFF	TGTGCCAGCAGCGGGGGGACTAGCGGGGCATTCACCGGGGAGCTGTTTTTT
.	TRBV5-8	many	TRBJ2-5	CASSLEGLKQETQYF	TGTGCCAGCAGCTTGGAGGGTTTAAAGCAAGAGACCCAGTACTTC
.	TRBV7-9	many	TRBJ2-7	CASSSTLQGNEYEQYF	TGTGCCAGCAGCTCGACCCTCCAAGGGAATGAATACGAGCAGTACTTC
TRBD1	TRBV6-6	many	TRBJ2-7	CASGQGVLYEQYF	TGTGCCAGTGGACAGGGGGTATTGTACGAGCAGTACTTC
TRBD1	TRBV5-1	many	TRBJ1-1	CASSLMAGGVGTEAFF	TGCGCCAGCAGCTTGATGGCAGGGGGCGTTGGCACTGAAGCTTTCTTT
TRBD1	TRBV3-1	.	TRBJ1-2	CASSQVGQLNYGYTF	TGTGCCAGCAGCCAAGTGGGACAGCTCAACTATGGCTACACCTTC
TRBD1	TRBV12-3/TRBV12-4	many	TRBJ2-7	CASSYPGQGYEQYF	TGTGCCAGCAGTTACCCGGGACAGGGTTACGAGCAGTACTTC
.	TRBV2	.	TRBJ1-4	CASSRYREEKLFF	TGTGCCAGCAGTCGGTACAGGGAAGAAAAACTGTTTTTT
TRBD1	TRBV7-9	.	TRBJ1-3	CASSPGQASKGNTIYF	TGTGCCAGCAGCCCGGGACAGGCCTCTAAGGGAAACACCATATATTTT
TRBD1	TRBV24-1	many	TRBJ2-1	CATSAVLQGAVRFEQFF	TGTGCCACCAGTGCCGTGTTACAGGGGGCCGTCAGGTTTGAGCAGTTCTTC
TRBD1	TRBV5-4	.	TRBJ2-5	CASSLEAGGAETQYF	TGTGCCAGCAGCTTGGAGGCAGGGGGCGCGGAGACCCAGTACTTC
.	TRBV9	many	TRBJ1-4	CASSVTQGGEKLFF	TGTGCCAGCAGCGTAACGCAGGGCGGGGAAAAACTGTTTTTT
TRBD2	TRBV9	.	TRBJ2-1	CASSVDSASGGANNEQFF	TGTGCCAGCAGCGTAGATAGCGCTAGCGGGGGGGCCAACAATGAGCAGTTCTTC
TRBD1	TRBV20-1	many	TRBJ1-1	CSAEDRGTRRTEAFF	TGCAGTGCTGAGGACAGGGGCACGCGTAGGACTGAAGCTTTCTTT
TRBD2	TRBV9	few	TRBJ2-3	CASSATWAGVATQYF	TGTGCCAGCAGCGCCACTTGGGCGGGGGTGGCTACGCAGTATTTT
.	TRBV6-2/TRBV6-3	few	TRBJ1-1	CASSTPQGLNTEAFF	TGTGCCAGCAGCACTCCTCAGGGGTTGAACACTGAAGCTTTCTTT